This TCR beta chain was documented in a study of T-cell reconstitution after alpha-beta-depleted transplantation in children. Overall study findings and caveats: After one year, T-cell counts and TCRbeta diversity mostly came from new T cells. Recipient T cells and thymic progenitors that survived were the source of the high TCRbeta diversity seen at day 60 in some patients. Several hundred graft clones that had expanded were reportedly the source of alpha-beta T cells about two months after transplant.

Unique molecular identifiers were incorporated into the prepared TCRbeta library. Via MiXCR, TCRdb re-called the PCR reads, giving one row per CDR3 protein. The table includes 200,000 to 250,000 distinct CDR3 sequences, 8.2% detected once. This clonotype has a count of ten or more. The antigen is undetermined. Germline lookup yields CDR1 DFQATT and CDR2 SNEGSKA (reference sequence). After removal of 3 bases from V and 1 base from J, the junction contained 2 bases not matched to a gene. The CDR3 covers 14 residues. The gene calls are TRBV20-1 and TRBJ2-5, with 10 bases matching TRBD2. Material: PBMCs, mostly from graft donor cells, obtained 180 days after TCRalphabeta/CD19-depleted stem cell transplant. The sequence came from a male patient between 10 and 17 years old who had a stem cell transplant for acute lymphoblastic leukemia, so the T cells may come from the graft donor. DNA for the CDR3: TGCAGTGCTAGTTGGACTAGCGGCCAAGAGACCCAGTACTTC. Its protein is CSASWTSGQETQYF.